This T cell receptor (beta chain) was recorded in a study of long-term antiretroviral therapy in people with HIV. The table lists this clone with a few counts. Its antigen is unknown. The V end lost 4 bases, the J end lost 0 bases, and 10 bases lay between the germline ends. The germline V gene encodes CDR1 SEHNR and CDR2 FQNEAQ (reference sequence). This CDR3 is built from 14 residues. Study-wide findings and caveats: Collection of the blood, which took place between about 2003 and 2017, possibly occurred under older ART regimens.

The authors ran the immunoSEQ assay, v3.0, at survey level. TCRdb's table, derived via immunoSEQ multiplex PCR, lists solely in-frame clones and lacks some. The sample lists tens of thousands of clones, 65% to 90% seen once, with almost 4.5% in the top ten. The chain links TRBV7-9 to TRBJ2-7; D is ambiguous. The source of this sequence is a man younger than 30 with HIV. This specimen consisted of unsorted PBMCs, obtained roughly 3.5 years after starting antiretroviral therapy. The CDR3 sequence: CASSSRADSYEQYF. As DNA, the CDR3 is TGTGCCAGCAGCTCCCGGGCGGACTCCTACGAGCAGTACTTC.